This TCR beta chain is from a study of cytomegalovirus exposure and HLA in healthy donors. This clone has just one count. Its antigen is unidentified. Both 60 Vbeta primers and 13 Jbeta primers went into the PCR. Assay: immunoSEQ multiplex PCR; the TCRdb copy retains only in-frame clones and omits some. This table holds over 120,000 clones, about 70% found once. Study-wide results and caveats: The authors later found TCR association rates varying by HLA locus, with DRB1 most and HLA-C fewest.

Germline V gives CDR1 SGHRS, CDR2 YFSETQ. There are 15 residues in the CDR3. After removal of 3 bases from V and 0 bases from J, the junction contained 2 bases not matched to a gene. Sequenced input: PBMCs. The TCR sequence derives from a woman aged 55-69 years in good health and CMV-seropositive. The chain uses TRBV5-1 and TRBJ1-2, with 10 nucleotides matching TRBD1. The CDR3 sequence: CASSSGTGANYGYTF. In DNA, the CDR3 is TGCGCCAGCAGCTCGGGGACAGGGGCTAACTATGGCTACACCTTC.